The 32 T cell receptor beta chains listed next were all sequenced from one sample in a study of blood T cell repertoires in COVID-19. Sequencing was performed with immunoSEQ multiplex PCR; in TCRdb, only in-frame clones are kept and a portion is missing. This table has about 130,000 clones, over 60% appearing once. Sequenced: peripheral blood. The receptor source for this set is an older woman with acute or convalescent COVID-19.

V gene TRBV5-5 combines with J gene TRBJ2-1; 12 bases fit TRBD2. Germline-derived CDR1 and CDR2 are SGHKS and YYEKEE (reference sequence). V was clipped by 2 bases and J by 5 bases; unmatched bases: 11. CDR3 length: 18 residues. The DNA for the CDR3 is TGTGCCAGCAGCTTAACACGGATACTAGCGGGAGGTGACAATGAGCAGTTCTTC. Residues: CASSLTRILAGGDNEQFF.

The chain couples TRBV19 to TRBJ2-7; 7 bases are shared with TRBD1. Germline V gene data show CDR1 as LNHDA and CDR2 as SQIVND (reference sequence). The CDR3 covers 15 residues. With V trimmed by 1 base and J by 2 bases, 5 bases remained unmatched. CDR3 nucleotides: TGTGCCAGTAGTATAGGAGGGGGCTTAACCTACGAGCAGTACTTC. This gives the protein CASSIGGGLTYEQYF.

The genes are TRBV19 and TRBJ1-6, with D perhaps TRBD1 (5 bases). V was clipped by 3 bases and J by 8 bases, with 20 bases between them. The CDR3 runs 17 residues. In germline, CDR1 is LNHDA, CDR2 SQIVND (reference sequence). As DNA, the CDR3 is TGTGCCAGTAGTATGGGATTGACCGTCGCGGGGCATTCACCCCTCCACTTT. Translating gives CASSMGLTVAGHSPLHF.

The V call is TRBV5-4, the J call TRBJ2-5, with 7 bases aligning to TRBD1. CDR1 and CDR2 from the germline V gene are SGHNT and YYREEE (reference sequence). There are 13 residues in the CDR3. J was trimmed by 3 bases and V by 4 bases; bases with no gene match: 3. The CDR3 sequence is CASSEGTEETQYF. The CDR3 coding sequence is TGTGCCAGCAGCGAAGGGACAGAAGAGACCCAGTACTTC.

The chain has TRBV9 and TRBJ1-1; the D gene is possibly TRBD1 (6 bases). The CDR3 is 15 residues long. Trimming took off 4 bases at V and 2 bases at J, with 15 bases between the two ends. Germline assignment: CDR1 SGDLS and CDR2 YYNGEE. As DNA, the CDR3 is TGTGCCAGCAGCCCCACTGGGGGCCCAAACACTGAAGCTTTCTTT. This codes for CASSPTGGPNTEAFF.

The chain recombines TRBV7-2 with TRBJ2-2; 9 nucleotides agree with TRBD2. CDR1 is SGHTA and CDR2 is FQGNSA in the germline V gene. V lost 3 bases and J lost 7; bases outside the gene matches: 6. The CDR3 has 15 amino acids. CDR3 sequence: CASSLLGLAVGELFF. The CDR3 coding sequence is TGTGCCAGCAGCTTGCTGGGACTAGCAGTCGGGGAGCTGTTTTTT.

The chain couples TRBV4-1 to TRBJ1-1; D unresolved. Germline CDR1 and CDR2: MGHRA and YSYEKL. The CDR3 totals 13 residues. The ends were cut back, 1 base at V and 2 bases at J, with 5 bases in the middle. CDR3 amino acids: CASSQVTNTEAFF. The CDR3 DNA follows: TGCGCCAGCAGCCAAGTAACTAACACTGAAGCTTTCTTT.

Details on this clone: This may be a read error, as it is one base from a much larger clone. The CDR3 here is CASSPRTGTNQPQHF. DNA of the CDR3: TGTGCCAGCAGTCCCCGGACAGGGACCAATCAGCCCCAGCATTTT. V usage is TRBV6-6 and J usage is TRBJ1-5; 8 bases agree with TRBD1. The CDR3 sequence is 15 residues long. The V gene end was trimmed by 5 bases and the J gene end by 3 bases; junction bases not matched to a gene: 6. Germline V CDR1 and CDR2: MNHNY, SVGAGI (reference sequence).

The chain couples TRBV6-2 or TRBV6-3 to TRBJ1-5; D call uncertain. This CDR3 contains 15 residues. V dropped 2 bases and J dropped 2 bases, with 10 bases sitting between them. Germline values: CDR1 MNHEY, CDR2 SVGEGT. CDR3 protein: CASSYQRAGNQPQHF. Here the CDR3 DNA reads TGTGCCAGCAGTTACCAGCGGGCGGGCAATCAGCCCCAGCATTTT.

The rearrangement links TRBV5-8 to TRBJ1-3; no definite D call. CDR3 size: 15 residues. Germline V gives CDR1 SGHTS, CDR2 YDEGEE. V was pared by 4 bases and J by 1 base, with 12 bases between. The chain's CDR3 is CASSPIRLSGNTIYF. The CDR3 DNA reads TGTGCCAGCAGCCCCATTCGGTTGTCTGGAAACACCATATATTTT.

The chain carries TRBV6-1 and TRBJ1-6; perhaps TRBD1 as D (6 bases). The V end lost 2 bases, the J end lost 5 bases, and 13 bases lay between the germline ends. The CDR3 spans 16 residues. Germline assignment: CDR1 MNHNS and CDR2 SASEGT. CDR3 sequence reads: CASSEFWGRNNSPLHF. CDR3 nucleotides: TGTGCCAGCAGTGAATTTTGGGGGCGAAATAATTCACCCCTCCACTTT.

The table lists this clone with a count of one. The genes are TRBV14 and TRBJ2-5; 12 bases line up with TRBD1. The CDR3 is 14 amino acids. Germline values: CDR1 SGHDN, CDR2 FVKESK. J was trimmed by 5 bases and V by 4 bases; bases with no gene match: 2. The CDR3 bases are TGTGCCAGCAGCCGGGACAGGGGGCTGGAGACCCAGTACTTC. Protein product: CASSRDRGLETQYF.

The V call is TRBV14, the J call TRBJ2-1; TRBD2 aligns across 10 bases. CDR1 is SGHDN, CDR2 FVKESK, per germline. V lost 1 base, J lost 1 base, and 7 bases stayed unmatched. This CDR3 contains 18 residues. The CDR3 DNA is TGTGCCAGCAGCCAAGTACCTAGCGGGAGCTGGTCCTACAATGAGCAGTTCTTC. Translated, it gives CASSQVPSGSWSYNEQFF.

This chain connects TRBV7-9 to TRBJ1-2, with TRBD1 matching over 11 bases. V lost 5 bases, J lost 3 bases, and 5 bases stayed unmatched. The CDR3 is 15 residues long. Germline CDR1 SEHNR, CDR2 FQNEAQ (reference sequence). DNA for the CDR3: TGTGCCAGCAGCGCCCCGGACAGGGGGCACTATGGCTACACCTTC. Amino acid sequence: CASSAPDRGHYGYTF.

This clone was seen more than once but under ten times. This chain connects TRBV2 to TRBJ2-7; 10 nucleotides line up with TRBD2. The V segment lost 7 bases and the J segment 3 bases; nucleotides outside the gene matches: 3. CDR3 length: 13 residues. Germline CDR1 reads SNHLY; CDR2 reads FYNNEI. CDR3 sequence reads: CASNLAGVYEQYF. The CDR3 DNA reads TGTGCCAGCAACCTAGCGGGGGTCTACGAGCAGTACTTC. Full variable domain (remainder filled in from reference TRBV2 and TRBJ2-7): EPEVTQTPSHQVTQMGQEVILRCVPISNHLYFYWYRQILGQKVEFLVSFYNNEISEKSEIFDDQFSVERPDGSNFTLKIRSTKLEDSAMYFCASNLAGVYEQYFGPGTRLTVT.

The chain carries TRBV3-1 (or the pseudogene TRBV3-2) and TRBJ2-1, with TRBD2 as a possible D gene (6 bases). Trimming took off 0 bases at V and 6 bases at J, with 12 bases between the two ends. The germline V gene encodes CDR1 LGHDT and CDR2 YNNKEL (reference sequence). The CDR3 is made up of 15 amino acids. The CDR3 is CASSQDLRGLNEQFF. The CDR3, as DNA: TGTGCCAGCAGCCAAGATCTACGGGGACTCAATGAGCAGTTCTTC.

The chain joins TRBV11-2 to TRBJ1-1; the D is unclear. V was pared by 5 bases and J by 1 base, with 5 bases between. The CDR3 runs 12 residues. CDR1 is SGHAT, CDR2 FQNNGV, per germline. CDR3 DNA sequence: TGTGCCAGCAGCACACAGAACACTGAAGCTTTCTTT. This translates into CASSTQNTEAFF.

V and J are TRBV5-1 and TRBJ2-5; TRBD2 matches at 8 bases. The V gene's germline CDR1 is SGHRS and CDR2 YFSETQ. Trimming took 4 bases from V and 9 from J; bases not matched to a gene: 11. This CDR3 has 14 amino acids. The CDR3 spells CASSLPGRGEPQYF. The CDR3 region has the DNA TGCGCCAGCAGCCTACCCGGGAGGGGGGAGCCCCAGTACTTC.

V gene TRBV4-3 combines with J gene TRBJ2-6; perhaps TRBD2 as D (5 bases). CDR1 LGHNA and CDR2 YSLEER come from the germline V gene. The V end lost 0 bases, the J end lost 4 bases, and 10 bases lay between the germline ends. This CDR3 spans 16 amino acids. CDR3: CASSQDLGVGANVLTF. CDR3 nucleotides: TGCGCCAGCAGCCAAGATCTCGGGGTAGGGGCCAACGTCCTGACTTTC.

This clone was seen only once. The CDR3 sequence: CASSLAMERAKNIQYF. The CDR3 region has the DNA TGCGCCAGCAGCTTGGCTATGGAGAGAGCCAAAAACATTCAGTACTTC. The rearrangement uses TRBV5-1 and TRBJ2-4; D gene unclear. The CDR3 runs to 16 residues. Trimming shortened V by 0 bases and J by 0 bases, and 10 bases separated the two germline ends. The germline V gene encodes CDR1 SGHRS and CDR2 YFSETQ.

The J gene is TRBJ1-2, the V gene TRBV6-5; 11 positions agree with TRBD1. Germline CDR1 and CDR2: MNHEY and SVGAGI. V lost 4 bases and J lost 7; bases outside the gene matches: 5. CDR3 length: 14 residues. The CDR3 sequence is CASSFRTGGPGYTF. DNA for the CDR3: TGTGCCAGCAGTTTTCGGACAGGGGGCCCTGGCTACACCTTC.

The V call is TRBV5-6, the J call TRBJ1-1; the D is unclear. The V and J ends lost 4 bases and 4 bases respectively, with 8 bases between them. CDR1 is SGHDT and CDR2 is YYEEEE in the germline V gene. The CDR3 length is 12 residues. In DNA, the CDR3 is TGTGCCAGCAGCCTACCCGCCACTGAAGCTTTCTTT. This translates into CASSLPATEAFF.

The chain couples TRBV12-5 to TRBJ2-5; D perhaps matches TRBD2 (7 bases). Germline V lookup: CDR1 LGHNT, CDR2 FRNRAP. Trimming pared 7 bases from V and 3 bases from J, leaving 15 bases between. The CDR3 is 14 residues long. The CDR3 nucleotides read TGTGCTAGTGTAAAAGGGGGGGTGGAAGAGACCCAGTACTTC. Translation gives CASVKGGVEETQYF. Variable domain in full (rest from reference TRBV12-5 and TRBJ2-5): DARVTQTPRHKVTEMGQEVTMRCQPILGHNTVFWYRQTMMQGLELLAYFRNRAPLDDSGMPKDRFSAEMPDATLATLKIQPSEPRDSAVYFCASVKGGVEETQYFGPGTRLLVL.

The rearrangement uses TRBV5-5 and TRBJ2-5, with D maybe TRBD1 (6 bases). Trimming removed 4 bases from V and 4 bases from J, with 14 bases in between. This CDR3 has 14 residues. Germline V gene sequence: CDR1 SGHKS, CDR2 YYEKEE (reference sequence). CDR3 sequence (DNA): TGTGCCAGCAGCCGCTTACAGGGATCAGAGACCCAGTACTTC. It encodes CASSRLQGSETQYF.

The chain combines TRBV27 with TRBJ2-3; 7 bases fit TRBD2. This CDR3 has 14 amino acids. Germline CDR1 MNHEY, CDR2 SMNVEV (reference sequence). Trimming took 10 bases from V and 0 from J; bases not matched to a gene: 7. The CDR3 reads CATSGGASTDTQYF. The CDR3 DNA reads TGTGCCACCTCGGGGGGAGCTAGCACAGATACGCAGTATTTT.

The chain is built from TRBV6-5 and TRBJ2-7; 12 bases align to TRBD2. Germline V lookup: CDR1 MNHEY, CDR2 SVGAGI. The CDR3 totals 14 residues. The V and J ends lost 8 bases and 7 bases, in that order; junction bases with no gene match: 9. CDR3: CASEWTSGTREQYF. The CDR3 DNA follows: TGTGCCAGCGAATGGACTAGCGGGACCCGGGAGCAGTACTTC.

The chain joins TRBV6-5 to TRBJ1-4; D is ambiguous. With 2 bases removed from V and 0 bases from J, the gap between germline ends came to 7 bases. Per germline, CDR1 MNHEY and CDR2 SVGAGI. The length of the CDR3 is 15 residues. CDR3: CASSYTPTTNEKLFF. DNA for the CDR3: TGTGCCAGCAGTTACACTCCAACAACTAATGAAAAACTGTTTTTT.

This chain joins TRBV10-3 and TRBJ1-2, with 9 bases matching TRBD1. V gave up 0 bases and J gave up 6 bases; unmatched junction bases: 11. CDR1 ENHRY and CDR2 SYGVKD come from the germline V gene. The CDR3 is 17 amino acids. The CDR3 coding sequence is TGTGCCATCAGTGAGTCTTCCCCCGGACAGGGGCAGAATGGCTACACCTTC. Its translation: CAISESSPGQGQNGYTF.

In this sample, this clone turned up a few times. The J gene is TRBJ2-7, the V gene TRBV6-2 or TRBV6-3, with D hard to call. V was pared by 0 bases and J by 3 bases, with 3 bases between. Germline CDR1 is MNHEY and CDR2 is SVGEGT. The CDR3 runs to 12 residues. The CDR3 nucleotides read TGTGCCAGCAGTTACTCCAACTACGAGCAGTACTTC. Its translation: CASSYSNYEQYF.

The CDR3 DNA follows: TGTGCCAGTTACAGGAACTACGAGCAGTACTTC. Translated: CASYRNYEQYF. The gene calls are TRBV30 and TRBJ2-7, with a weak D call TRBD1 (5 bases). Germline V gene lookup returns CDR1 GTSNPN and CDR2 SVGIG (reference sequence). V shed 8 bases and J shed 3 bases, with 11 bases lying between them. The CDR3 is 11 residues long.

The chain employs TRBV5-5 and TRBJ1-1; 7 positions match TRBD1. Germline V gives CDR1 SGHKS, CDR2 YYEKEE (reference sequence). Trimming took 4 bases from V and 4 from J; bases not matched to a gene: 7. The CDR3 runs to 14 residues. CDR3 region: CASSRTDRVTEAFF. Written as DNA, the CDR3 is TGTGCCAGCAGCCGAACCGACAGGGTCACTGAAGCTTTCTTT.

This clone turned up a few times. The rearrangement uses TRBV7-3 and TRBJ1-1; possible D gene TRBD1, 6 bases. This CDR3 spans 13 amino acids. Germline V lookup: CDR1 SGHTA, CDR2 FQGTGA. V was trimmed by 6 bases and J by 5 bases, leaving 13 bases between them. This CDR3 is CASSRGDRTEAFF. The DNA of the CDR3 is TGTGCCAGCAGTCGGGGCGACAGGACTGAAGCTTTCTTT.